This T cell receptor beta chain came from a study of human CD4 T cells and Enterobacteriaceae. The CDR3 runs 14 residues. The J segment lost 5 bases and the V segment lost 4 bases, leaving 5 bases of the junction unmatched. Germline lookup yields CDR1 MNHNY and CDR2 SVGAGI (reference sequence). Method: immunoSEQ multiplex PCR; TCRdb's copy keeps in-frame clones and lacks some. The table records about 29,000 clones, approximately 82% of them present only once. Sorting took every CD4+ cell except CD45RA+CCR7+CD95- naive cells, reaching over 95% purity. The rearrangement links TRBV6-6 to TRBJ2-1, with 7 bases aligning to TRBD1. The sequenced material came from memory CD4+ T cells from blood. The receptor's source is a human donor in good health. In DNA form, the CDR3 reads TGTGCCAGCAGTTCGGGACAGTATAACAATGAGCAGTTCTTC. This translates into CASSSGQYNNEQFF.